This is a list of T cell receptor beta chains from one sample in a study of blood T cell repertoires in COVID-19. Profiling relied on immunoSEQ multiplex PCR, and the TCRdb table lists in-frame clones only, not all of them. The data show approximately 44,000 clones, with approximately 82% seen just once and 5.2% held by the top ten. Sequenced: peripheral blood. These receptors were taken from a human donor in a cohort sampled during active COVID-19. Each CDR3 is given with its conserved first and last residue. The D gene is left open where the match is weak. Only some rows state a clone size, as once, few, many or a class for expanded clones.

.	TRBV19	16	.	TRBJ1-5	CASSAPGGEVNQPQHF	TGTGCCAGTAGTGCCCCCGGAGGGGAGGTCAATCAGCCCCAGCATTTT
once	TRBV9	13	.	TRBJ2-7	CATQVEGSYEQYF	TGTGCCACCCAGGTGGAGGGATCCTACGAGCAGTACTTC
.	TRBV7-2	14	.	TRBJ2-5	CASSLSRFGETQYF	TGTGCCAGCAGCTTGTCCAGATTCGGGGAGACCCAGTACTTC
.	TRBV6-4	15	.	TRBJ1-6	CASRTYRDSRSPLHF	TGTGCCAGCAGAACATACAGGGATTCCAGATCACCCCTCCACTTT
.	TRBV2	14	.	TRBJ1-5	CASSQGGGNQPQHF	TGTGCCAGCAGCCAAGGAGGGGGCAATCAGCCCCAGCATTTT
.	TRBV9	14	.	TRBJ2-3	CASSFGGFTDTQYF	TGTGCCAGCAGCTTCGGAGGTTTCACAGATACGCAGTATTTT
.	TRBV6-5	14	.	TRBJ1-6	CALSGGYRDSPLHF	TGTGCCTTAAGTGGGGGGTACAGAGATTCACCCCTCCACTTT
.	TRBV7-2	15	.	TRBJ1-2	CASSGDRGGARGYTF	TGTGCCAGCAGCGGGGATCGGGGGGGCGCACGAGGCTACACCTTC
few	TRBV30	13	.	TRBJ1-4	CAWSWKGGEKLFF	TGTGCCTGGAGTTGGAAGGGCGGGGAAAAACTGTTTTTT
.	TRBV5-6	14	.	TRBJ1-2	CASSLSQGTYGYTF	TGTGCCAGCAGCTTGTCACAGGGTACCTATGGCTACACCTTC
.	TRBV2	13	TRBD2	TRBJ2-3	CASSSRRGDTQYF	TGTGCCAGCTCATCTCGGCGGGGGGATACGCAGTATTTT
.	TRBV2	13	.	TRBJ2-1	CASSDWTDNEQFF	TGTGCCAGCAGTGATTGGACAGACAATGAGCAGTTCTTC
.	TRBV20-1	11	TRBD2	TRBJ2-1	CSLAGNNEQFF	TGCAGTCTAGCGGGGAACAATGAGCAGTTCTTC
.	TRBV3-1/TRBV3-2	14	.	TRBJ2-7	CASSQATGPYEQYF	TGTGCCAGCAGCCAAGCCACAGGCCCCTACGAGCAGTACTTC
.	TRBV21-1	15	.	TRBJ2-2	CASSKGAGGTGELFF	TGTGCCAGCAGCAAGGGCGCGGGGGGCACCGGGGAGCTGTTTTTT
.	TRBV7-3	15	.	TRBJ1-6	CASSPTGTPYSPLHF	TGTGCCAGCAGCCCCACCGGGACACCTTATTCACCCCTCCACTTT
.	TRBV6-5	15	TRBD1	TRBJ2-7	CASSTRGQGPYEQYF	TGTGCCAGCAGTACCCGTGGACAGGGCCCCTACGAGCAGTACTTC
.	TRBV7-2	14	.	TRBJ2-7	CASSPTTENYEQYF	TGTGCCAGCAGCCCCACGACTGAGAACTACGAGCAGTACTTC
.	TRBV21-1	17	.	TRBJ1-5	CASTPDEAGRLDQPQHF	TGTGCCAGCACCCCCGATGAAGCAGGGAGGTTGGATCAGCCCCAGCATTTT
.	TRBV11-2	16	TRBD2	TRBJ2-1	CASSMVAGGFGNEQFF	TGTGCCAGCAGTATGGTGGCGGGGGGGTTTGGCAATGAGCAGTTCTTC
once	TRBV5-6	15	.	TRBJ1-1	CASIGVKQGRTEAFF	TGTGCCAGCATAGGGGTCAAACAGGGTCGTACTGAAGCTTTCTTT
.	TRBV7-6	17	.	TRBJ2-7	CASSLDSQPMSSYEQYF	TGTGCCAGCAGCTTGGATTCACAGCCGATGAGCTCCTACGAGCAGTACTTC
few	TRBV19	15	TRBD1	TRBJ2-2	CASSRYRGGTGELFF	TGTGCCAGTAGTAGATACAGGGGCGGCACCGGGGAGCTGTTTTTT
.	TRBV5-5	17	.	TRBJ1-6	CASSRIGPGLWNSPLHF	TGTGCCAGCAGCCGAATAGGACCAGGGTTGTGGAATTCACCCCTCCACTTT
once	TRBV5-1	16	.	TRBJ2-7	CASSPEVGGRAYEQYF	TGCGCCAGCAGCCCGGAGGTGGGCGGGCGTGCCTACGAGCAGTACTTC
.	TRBV3-1/TRBV3-2	13	.	TRBJ1-1	CASSQDGGTEAFF	TGTGCCAGCAGCCAAGACGGGGGGACTGAAGCTTTCTTT
.	TRBV6-6	15	TRBD2	TRBJ2-3	CASSYSEGRGDTQYF	TGTGCCAGCAGTTACTCGGAAGGGAGGGGAGATACGCAGTATTTT
.	TRBV19	15	TRBD1	TRBJ1-2	CASSIRGTGNYGYTF	TGTGCCAGTAGTATTCGGGGGACAGGGAACTATGGCTACACCTTC
.	TRBV18	15	.	TRBJ2-5	CASSPRGTIRETQYF	TGTGCCAGCTCACCTAGGGGGACTATAAGAGAGACCCAGTACTTC
.	TRBV5-1	15	.	TRBJ2-1	CASSLPENSYNEQFF	TGCGCCAGCAGCTTACCGGAGAACTCCTACAATGAGCAGTTCTTC
once	TRBV19	16	.	TRBJ2-7	CASSIALDISFAEQYF	TGTGCCAGTAGTATAGCCCTTGATATTAGCTTCGCGGAGCAGTACTTC
few	TRBV25-1	15	TRBD1	TRBJ1-6	CASTAPDRGDSPLHF	TGTGCCAGCACCGCACCAGACAGGGGGGACTCACCCCTCCACTTT
few	TRBV19	14	.	TRBJ1-5	CASSLERSNQPQHF	TGTGCCAGTAGCCTCGAACGGAGCAATCAGCCCCAGCATTTT
.	TRBV6-4	15	.	TRBJ1-1	CASSDSDRMTTEAFF	TGTGCCAGCAGTGACTCTGACAGAATGACCACTGAAGCTTTCTTT
.	TRBV9	15	TRBD2	TRBJ2-7	CASSIREVSVYEQYF	TGTGCCAGCAGCATCCGGGAGGTTTCAGTCTACGAGCAGTACTTC
.	TRBV7-2	13	.	TRBJ2-2	CASSATGGGELFF	TGTGCCAGCAGCGCAACCGGGGGCGGGGAGCTGTTTTTT
.	TRBV5-1	15	TRBD1	TRBJ1-5	CASSLDRGPGQPQHF	TGCGCCAGCAGCTTGGACAGGGGGCCAGGGCAGCCCCAGCATTTT
.	TRBV18	14	.	TRBJ2-2	CATLQGQNTGELFF	TGTGCCACTCTCCAGGGCCAAAACACCGGGGAGCTGTTTTTT
.	TRBV24-1	13	.	TRBJ1-1	CATTRAGDTEAFF	TGTGCCACCACAAGAGCGGGGGACACTGAAGCTTTCTTT
.	TRBV18	19	.	TRBJ2-6	CASSPRSSYLVSGANVLTF	TGTGCCAGCTCACCGAGAAGCTCGTACCTAGTGTCGGGGGCCAACGTCCTGACTTTC